The following is a TCR beta chain sequence with its context. This CDR3 has 13 amino acids. Trimming cost V 3 bases and J 7 bases, with 10 bases left between them. CDR1 is SNHLY, CDR2 FYNNEI, per germline. Repertoires were generated with immunoSEQ multiplex PCR, while TCRdb's copy carries only in-frame clones and drops some. The sample has 240,000 or so clones, around four fifths seen once. The data were taken from a study of blood T cell repertoires in COVID-19. Study-wide context: Italy, Spain and the United States were the sources of the convalescent and acute COVID-19 samples.

This chain connects TRBV2 to TRBJ1-5; D uncertain. The source material was peripheral blood. The receptor was derived from a man younger than 40 who had recovered from COVID-19. CDR3 region: CASSEGRVQPQHF. The DNA for the CDR3 is TGTGCCAGCAGTGAGGGGAGGGTACAGCCCCAGCATTTT.